Each of the 20 T cell receptor beta chains below was sequenced from the same sample in a study of identifying expanded T cells in peripheral blood. Method: immunoSEQ multiplex PCR; TCRdb's copy keeps in-frame clones and lacks some. The table lists roughly 75,000 clones, roughly 90% of them singletons. The sample taken for sequencing was blood. These receptors were collected from a person aged 18-69 years in good health.

This rearrangement joins TRBV18 to TRBJ2-1, with 12 positions matching TRBD2. CDR1 KGHSH and CDR2 LQKENI come from the germline V gene. The ends lost 4 bases at V and 6 bases at J; junction bases unmatched: 4. The CDR3 covers 15 residues. CDR3 sequence (DNA): TGTGCCAGCTCACTTACTAGCGGGAGGCCCAATGAGCAGTTCTTC. Translating it yields CASSLTSGRPNEQFF.

V and J are TRBV1 and TRBJ1-1. TRBV1 is a known pseudogene. This CDR3 has 15 amino acids. The CDR3 reads CTSSQGNPTNTEAFF. CDR3 DNA sequence: TGCACCAGCAGCCAAGGTAACCCGACGAACACTGAAGCTTTCTTT.

The rearrangement links TRBV21-1 to TRBJ2-7; the table names TRBD2, a call not compared with the DNA. TRBV21-1 is assigned pseudogene status. The CDR3 covers 15 residues. For the CDR3, the DNA is TGTGCCAGCAGCAAAGAACTAGCGGGAGATCGCGAGCAGTACTTC. Translation gives CASSKELAGDREQYF.

The rearrangement links TRBV30 to TRBJ1-2, with no clear D. The germline V gene encodes CDR1 GTSNPN and CDR2 SVGIG (reference sequence). Deletions cut 8 bases from V and 4 bases from J, with 14 bases between. This CDR3 is 12 amino acids long. The CDR3 sequence: CAGRDTRYGYTF. CDR3 DNA: TGTGCCGGCCGAGACACACGCTATGGCTACACCTTC.

This clone was seen just once. The V call is TRBV6-5, the J call TRBJ2-7; no clear D gene. CDR3 length: 13 residues. Trimming pared 5 bases from V and 1 base from J, leaving 9 bases between. Germline values: CDR1 MNHEY, CDR2 SVGAGI. The CDR3 region has the DNA TGTGCCAGCAGTCTGTGGGCTTCCTACGAGCAGTACTTC. Translated: CASSLWASYEQYF.

The genes are TRBV18 and TRBJ1-2; perhaps TRBD1 as D (5 bases). The CDR3 spans 19 residues. Germline assignment: CDR1 KGHSH and CDR2 LQKENI. V was cut by 4 bases and J by 7 bases, with 31 bases left in between. DNA of the CDR3: TGTGCCAGCTCACGCTCAACGGGGCCAGACCGACCCGAAGAGGGTGGCTACACCTTC. Residues: CASSRSTGPDRPEEGGYTF.

V gene TRBV19 combines with J gene TRBJ2-2, with a tentative D call TRBD2 (5 bases). V was pared by 3 bases and J by 0 bases, with 20 bases between. Germline CDR1 LNHDA, CDR2 SQIVND (reference sequence). CDR3 length: 19 residues. CDR3 coding DNA: TGTGCCAGTAGTATTTACACTACTAGTTCAGTCTCGAACACCGGGGAGCTGTTTTTT. As protein: CASSIYTTSSVSNTGELFF.

The chain carries TRBV12-5 and TRBJ2-2; the match to TRBD2 covers 10 bases. V shed 6 bases and J 1 base; nucleotides not matched to a gene: 23. The germline gives CDR1 LGHNT, CDR2 FRNRAP. This CDR3 contains 22 residues. In nucleotides, the CDR3 is TGTGCTAGTGGCCAACTGCTAGGAGCGGGAGGGCCTCCAACCTTGAACACCGGGGAGCTGTTTTTT. Encoded protein: CASGQLLGAGGPPTLNTGELFF.

The table lists this clone with a count of one. The gene calls are TRBV7-8 and TRBJ1-4, with TRBD1 identical over 8 bases. J lost 6 bases, V lost 2 bases, and 11 bases had no gene match. CDR3 length: 17 residues. Looked up from germline, CDR1 is SGHVS and CDR2 is FQNEAQ. The CDR3 reads CASSLLGPGTGDEKLFF. The CDR3 DNA reads TGTGCCAGCAGCTTATTGGGCCCAGGGACAGGCGATGAAAAACTGTTTTTT.

This sequence joins TRBV29-1 and TRBJ2-7; 9 bases align to TRBD2. With V trimmed by 4 bases and J by 5 bases, 9 bases remained unmatched. The germline V gene encodes CDR1 SQVTM and CDR2 ANQGSEA. The CDR3 is made up of 14 amino acids. The CDR3 coding sequence is TGCAGCGTTGTAGTTAGCGGGAGCTTCCACGAGCAGTACTTC. Encoded protein: CSVVVSGSFHEQYF.

This clone has just one count. The chain has TRBV7-9 and TRBJ2-3; TRBD1 is a possible D gene (6 bases). Trimming stripped 5 bases from V and 4 bases from J, with 10 bases between. Germline CDR1 SEHNR, CDR2 FQNEAQ (reference sequence). The CDR3 runs to 13 residues. CDR3 loop: CASSRQVADTQYF. DNA for the CDR3: TGTGCCAGCAGCCGACAGGTTGCAGATACGCAGTATTTT.

The V and J genes are TRBV29-1 and TRBJ2-3; D not resolved. Deletions cut 5 bases from V and 5 bases from J, with 14 bases between. CDR3 length: 13 amino acids. The V gene's germline CDR1 is SQVTM and CDR2 ANQGSEA. The CDR3 bases are TGCAGCGTTCACATCCTAATGCTAGATACGCAGTATTTT. Protein: CSVHILMLDTQYF.

This clone has more than one count but fewer than ten. The gene calls are TRBV4-2 and TRBJ2-4, with 11 bases lining up with TRBD1. Germline values: CDR1 LGHNA, CDR2 YNFKEQ. The CDR3 consists of 15 residues. J lost 6 bases, V lost 0 bases, and 1 base had no gene match. CDR3 residues: CASSQEGQGGNIQYF. The CDR3 bases are TGTGCCAGCAGCCAAGAGGGACAGGGGGGAAACATTCAGTACTTC.

The chain joins TRBV18 to TRBJ2-3; 10 nucleotides match TRBD1. The germline CDR1 and CDR2 sequences are KGHSH and LQKENI. V lost 0 bases, J lost 1 base, and 4 bases stayed unmatched. The CDR3 runs 17 residues. The CDR3 is CASSPPTGGRGTDTQYF. CDR3 DNA: TGTGCCAGCTCACCACCGACAGGGGGCCGGGGCACAGATACGCAGTATTTT.

This sequence joins TRBV5-6 and TRBJ2-1; tentatively, D is TRBD1 or TRBD2 (5 bases each). This CDR3 has 14 amino acids. Deletions cut 4 bases from V and 4 bases from J, with 12 bases between. Germline values: CDR1 SGHDT, CDR2 YYEEEE. For the CDR3, the DNA is TGTGCCAGCAGCCTGGGGGTGGGGTACAATGAGCAGTTCTTC. It specifies CASSLGVGYNEQFF.

The chain couples TRBV6-1 to TRBJ2-7; the match to TRBD1 covers 8 bases. The V and J ends lost 6 bases and 5 bases, in that order; junction bases with no gene match: 3. Germline V CDR1 and CDR2: MNHNS, SASEGT. The CDR3 extends over 12 amino acids. The CDR3 is CASRDRVHEQYF. DNA for the CDR3: TGTGCCAGCAGGGACAGGGTCCACGAGCAGTACTTC.

The J gene is TRBJ2-2, the V gene TRBV29-1; no reliable D call. CDR1 SQVTM and CDR2 ANQGSEA come from the germline V gene. V was cut by 5 bases and J by 6 bases, with 7 bases left in between. CDR3 length: 11 residues. CDR3 amino acids: CSVRLAGELFF. The DNA for the CDR3 is TGCAGCGTTCGCTTGGCCGGGGAGCTGTTTTTT.

The rearrangement uses TRBV11-2 and TRBJ2-3; D is ambiguous. Germline CDR1 SGHAT, CDR2 FQNNGV. The CDR3 extends over 15 amino acids. Trimming cost V 0 bases and J 4 bases, with 11 bases left between them. CDR3 loop: CASSLDPSPADTQYF. CDR3 DNA: TGTGCCAGCAGCTTAGATCCAAGCCCGGCAGATACGCAGTATTTT.

The chain carries TRBV27 and TRBJ2-5, with D hard to call. The CDR3 is made up of 13 amino acids. The V gene lost 3 bases and the J gene lost 3 bases, with 8 bases spanning the gap. CDR1 and CDR2 from the germline V gene are MNHEY and SMNVEV (reference sequence). CDR3 sequence (DNA): TGTGCCAGCAGTTTTAGGTGGGAAGAGACCCAGTACTTC. Protein sequence: CASSFRWEETQYF.

The genes are TRBV7-8 and TRBJ1-3; possible D gene TRBD1, 6 bases. Germline V CDR1 and CDR2: SGHVS, FQNEAQ. The CDR3 extends over 15 amino acids. The germline V and J ends were trimmed by 3 bases and 0 bases, with 9 bases remaining between them. DNA for the CDR3: TGTGCCAGCAGCTTTTTAGGGGGCTCTGGAAACACCATATATTTT. This translates into CASSFLGGSGNTIYF.